The 22 T cell receptor beta chains listed next were all sequenced from one sample in a study of blood T cell repertoires in COVID-19. Sequenced by immunoSEQ multiplex PCR; TCRdb stores in-frame clones only, minus some. The repertoire holds over 150,000 clones, with roughly 80% as singletons. The sequencing input was peripheral blood. These TCRs come from a woman aged 50 to 65 with acute or convalescent COVID-19.

The chain is built from TRBV6-6 and TRBJ1-1; 8 positions agree with TRBD1. The CDR3 has 15 residues. Unmatched junction bases numbered 14, after V lost 6 bases and J lost 8 bases. CDR1 is MNHNY, CDR2 SVGAGI, per germline (reference sequence). The CDR3 coding sequence is TGTGCCAGCAGCCGAGGACAGGGTAAGAATTCAGAAGCTTTCTTT. Amino acids: CASSRGQGKNSEAFF.

This chain links TRBV2 with TRBJ1-6, with TRBD1 identical over 7 bases. The V and J ends lost 5 bases and 0 bases, in that order; junction bases with no gene match: 4. CDR1 and CDR2 from the germline V gene are SNHLY and FYNNEI. CDR3 size: 16 residues. The CDR3 nucleotides are TGTGCCAGCAGTCCGACAGGGAGCTCCTATAATTCACCCCTCCACTTT. As protein: CASSPTGSSYNSPLHF. Filled out from reference TRBV2 and TRBJ1-6, the complete variable domain reads EPEVTQTPSHQVTQMGQEVILRCVPISNHLYFYWYRQILGQKVEFLVSFYNNEISEKSEIFDDQFSVERPDGSNFTLKIRSTKLEDSAMYFCASSPTGSSYNSPLHFGNGTRLTVT.

The chain uses TRBV29-1 and TRBJ2-5, with 9 bases lining up with TRBD2. The CDR3 sequence is 14 residues long. V trimming: 3 bases; J trimming: 4 bases; junction bases outside the gene matches: 6. Germline CDR1 reads SQVTM; CDR2 reads ANQGSEA. CDR3 in amino acids: CSVDGLAGRETQYF. The CDR3 DNA is TGCAGCGTTGATGGCCTAGCGGGACGAGAGACCCAGTACTTC.

This chain uses TRBV27 with TRBJ2-7, with TRBD2 identical over 10 bases. Germline trimming cut 1 base from V and 0 bases from J; bases unmatched to any gene: 3. This CDR3 is built from 16 residues. The germline V gene has CDR1 MNHEY and CDR2 SMNVEV (reference sequence). CDR3 amino acids: CASSLYPSGSSYEQYF. The CDR3 DNA follows: TGTGCCAGCAGTTTATACCCTAGCGGGAGCTCCTACGAGCAGTACTTC.

The rearrangement joins TRBV5-1 to TRBJ2-2; weak D call: TRBD1 (6 bases). The CDR3 totals 16 residues. CDR1 is SGHRS, CDR2 YFSETQ, per germline. V lost 3 bases and J lost 2, with 14 bases in between. The DNA of the CDR3 is TGCGCCAGCAGCTATAGGGACATTCGAAACACCGGGGAGCTGTTTTTT. This encodes CASSYRDIRNTGELFF.

V usage is TRBV5-5 and J usage is TRBJ2-3, with 9 bases identical to TRBD2. The V segment lost 5 bases and the J segment 5 bases; nucleotides outside the gene matches: 3. The CDR3 loop spans 13 amino acids. Looked up from germline, CDR1 is SGHKS and CDR2 is YYEKEE (reference sequence). The CDR3 DNA reads TGTGCCAGCAGTAGCGGGGGAGGAGATACGCAGTATTTT. Translating gives CASSSGGGDTQYF.

The rearrangement uses TRBV11-2 and TRBJ2-4, with D possibly TRBD2 on 5 matching bases. This CDR3 contains 15 residues. The V end lost 4 bases, the J end lost 7 bases, and 17 bases lay between the germline ends. In germline, CDR1 is SGHAT, CDR2 FQNNGV. Here the CDR3 reads CASSSTALGENIQYF. Written as DNA, the CDR3 is TGTGCCAGCAGCTCTACGGCACTCGGGGAGAACATTCAGTACTTC.

This clone was seen once. CDR3 sequence reads: CASSTSTLDRGSDGYTF. The CDR3 bases are TGTGCCAGCAGCACCTCGACTCTGGACAGGGGAAGCGATGGCTACACCTTC. The rearrangement uses TRBV21-1 and TRBJ1-2; TRBD1, the table's D call, was not compared with the DNA. TRBV21-1 is recorded as a pseudogene. The CDR3 length is 17 residues.

The chain recombines TRBV6-2 or TRBV6-3 with TRBJ1-2; no clear D gene. This CDR3 comprises 11 residues. The ends were cut back, 4 bases at V and 8 bases at J, with 8 bases in the middle. CDR1 and CDR2 (germline): MNHEY, SVGEGT. The CDR3 region is CASSSLRGYTF. CDR3 sequence (DNA): TGTGCCAGCAGTTCCCTGCGGGGCTACACCTTC.

This clone came up a few times. This chain links TRBV5-1 with TRBJ1-2, with 11 bases identical to TRBD1. Germline trimming cut 5 bases from V and 6 bases from J; bases unmatched to any gene: 9. The CDR3 length is 15 residues. Germline assignment: CDR1 SGHRS and CDR2 YFSETQ. Written as DNA, the CDR3 is TGCGCCAGCAGTAACCAGGGACAGGGGGGACATGGCTACACCTTC. Translating it yields CASSNQGQGGHGYTF.

This rearrangement joins TRBV19 to TRBJ1-1; a possible D gene is TRBD1 (5 bases). CDR1 is LNHDA, CDR2 SQIVND, per germline (reference sequence). The ends were cut back, 6 bases at V and 1 base at J, with 21 bases in the middle. The CDR3 contains 17 residues. In nucleotides, the CDR3 is TGTGCCAGTAGACGGTCGGCCATGGGGGGATGGAACACTGAAGCTTTCTTT. It codes for CASRRSAMGGWNTEAFF.

CDR3 sequence (DNA): TGTGCCAGCGGGGACAGGGTAAGAACTGAAGCTTTCTTT. Translated, it gives CASGDRVRTEAFF. The rearrangement joins TRBV2 to TRBJ1-1; 9 bases match TRBD1. Trimming at V came to 8 bases and at J to 5 bases, leaving 6 bases not matched to a gene. Germline CDR1 is SNHLY and CDR2 is FYNNEI. The CDR3 spans 13 residues.

This chain uses TRBV12-3 or TRBV12-4 with TRBJ1-1; D unresolved. Trimming pared 5 bases from V and 4 bases from J, leaving 8 bases between. The length of the CDR3 is 12 residues. Here the CDR3 reads CASSPRGTEAFF. CDR3 DNA sequence: TGTGCCAGCAGTCCTCGAGGCACTGAAGCTTTCTTT.

The rearrangement links TRBV24-1 to TRBJ2-3; maybe TRBD2 (6 bases). Germline CDR1 reads KGHDR; CDR2 reads SFDVKD. The CDR3 length is 15 residues. Trimming took off 3 bases at V and 2 bases at J, with 11 bases between the two ends. CDR3 DNA: TGTGCCACCAGTGATATTGCGGGACTCACAGATACGCAGTATTTT. Protein product: CATSDIAGLTDTQYF.

This rearrangement joins TRBV6-5 to TRBJ1-2; TRBD1 matches at 9 bases. The V and J ends lost 9 bases and 7 bases, in that order; junction bases with no gene match: 6. Germline V gives CDR1 MNHEY, CDR2 SVGAGI. This CDR3 is built from 12 residues. This CDR3 is CASSTGGGGYTF. As DNA, the CDR3 is TGTGCCAGTTCGACAGGGGGAGGTGGCTACACCTTC.

This clone was detected a few times. Mismatch with germline at one junction end may stem from a read error. The chain carries TRBV12-3 or TRBV12-4 and TRBJ1-2; 12 nucleotides match TRBD1. There are 13 residues in the CDR3. This CDR3 reads CASSPWGTGGLTF. CDR3 nucleotide sequence: TGTGCCAGCAGCCCCTGGGGGACAGGGGGCCTGACATTC.

This clone was seen at least ten times. This chain joins TRBV27 and TRBJ2-2, with D possibly matching TRBD1 (6 bases). In germline, CDR1 is MNHEY, CDR2 SMNVEV (reference sequence). With 5 bases removed from V and 6 bases from J, the gap between germline ends came to 28 bases. The CDR3 spans 19 residues. Here the CDR3 DNA reads TGTGCCAGCAGTCTGGGGGCAGGTACCTACATTGTCCGGGCCGGGGAGCTGTTTTTT. It translates to CASSLGAGTYIVRAGELFF.

The genes are TRBV24-1 and TRBJ1-4, with 8 positions matching TRBD1. Germline lookup yields CDR1 KGHDR and CDR2 SFDVKD. With 1 base clipped from V and 7 bases from J, the junction kept 4 bases outside the gene matches. The CDR3 has 15 residues. The CDR3, as DNA: TGTGCCACCAGTGATTTCGCAGGGGGCGGTGAAAAACTGTTTTTT. This encodes CATSDFAGGGEKLFF.

V and J are TRBV7-6 and TRBJ2-3; D perhaps matches TRBD1 (6 bases). The CDR3 has 15 residues. Deletions cut 1 base from V and 1 base from J, with 9 bases between. Germline V gene lookup returns CDR1 SGHVS and CDR2 FNYEAQ. DNA of the CDR3: TGTGCCAGCAGCTTAGACAGGGTAGGCACAGATACGCAGTATTTT. It encodes CASSLDRVGTDTQYF. Full variable domain (outside the CDR3, taken from reference TRBV7-6 and TRBJ2-3): GAGVSQSPRYKVTKRGQDVALRCDPISGHVSLYWYRQALGQGPEFLTYFNYEAQQDKSGLPNDRFSAERPEGSISTLTIQRTEQRDSAMYRCASSLDRVGTDTQYFGPGTRLTVL.

The rearrangement links TRBV28 to TRBJ2-3; the match to TRBD2 covers 10 bases. Looked up from germline, CDR1 is MDHEN and CDR2 is SYDVKM. V was pared by 5 bases and J by 6 bases, with 8 bases of the junction left unmatched. This CDR3 region has 15 residues. The CDR3 DNA is TGTGCCAGCAGTCCTCAGCGGGGGGGCCGGGATACGCAGTATTTT. Translating it yields CASSPQRGGRDTQYF.

The chain is built from TRBV30 and TRBJ2-1, with D possibly matching TRBD2 (6 bases). Germline-derived CDR1 and CDR2 are GTSNPN and SVGIG (reference sequence). V was pared by 3 bases and J by 3 bases, with 15 bases between. This CDR3 spans 15 amino acids. The CDR3 protein is CAWSRRGGNYNEQFF. The DNA of the CDR3 is TGTGCCTGGAGCCGGAGAGGAGGGAACTACAATGAGCAGTTCTTC.

V gene TRBV5-1 combines with J gene TRBJ1-6, with TRBD1 identical over 10 bases. The J segment lost 9 bases and the V segment lost 2 bases, leaving 5 bases of the junction unmatched. Germline CDR1 is SGHRS and CDR2 is YFSETQ. This CDR3 comprises 15 residues. This chain's CDR3 is CASSLGTGEGSPLHF. The CDR3 bases are TGCGCCAGCAGCTTAGGGACAGGGGAGGGTTCACCCCTCCACTTT.